This TCR beta chain was recorded in a study of PD-L1 blockade in urothelial cancer. Study details: Analyses used blood from 3 weeks (second dose) and 6 weeks after treatment start.

This clone was observed a handful of times. Synthetic TCR analog templates were added to each PCR reaction. Only in-frame clones appear in the TCRdb table, and some are missing; sequencing was by immunoSEQ multiplex PCR. The data contain roughly 63,000 clones, approximately 81% of them singletons. The time point is: pretreatment peripheral blood. This specimen consisted of PBMCs, obtained around atezolizumab (anti-PD-L1) treatment. The receptor was isolated from a man between 65 and 85 years old with urothelial cancer.

As DNA, the CDR3 is TGCGCCAGCAGCTTGGCGATCGGGAGCCCCTCCAATGAGCAGTTCTTC. Its translation: CASSLAIGSPSNEQFF. The chain employs TRBV5-1 and TRBJ2-1, with TRBD2 as a possible D gene (6 bases). In germline, CDR1 is SGHRS, CDR2 YFSETQ. The V gene lost 0 bases and the J gene lost 6 bases, with 16 bases spanning the gap. The CDR3 spans 16 residues. Based on the CDR3 plus reference TRBV5-1 and TRBJ2-1, the full variable domain is KAGVTQTPRYLIKTRGQQVTLSCSPISGHRSVSWYQQTPGQGLQFLFEYFSETQRNKGNFPGRFSGRQFSNSRSEMNVSTLELGDSALYLCASSLAIGSPSNEQFFGPGTRLTVL.